Shown below are 24 T cell receptor beta chains from a single sample sequenced in a study of cytomegalovirus exposure and HLA in healthy donors. Profiled with immunoSEQ multiplex PCR; TCRdb holds only in-frame clones, not every one. The table records around 93,000 clones, around 85% of them present only once. Sequenced input: PBMCs. All receptors come from a man between 18 and 29 years old in good health and CMV-seropositive.

The CDR3 region has the DNA TGTGCCAGCAGCCAAGTCTATGGCACAGATACGCAGTATTTT. Encoded protein: CASSQVYGTDTQYF. The chain combines TRBV14 with TRBJ2-3; D remains ambiguous. The germline CDR1 and CDR2 sequences are SGHDN and FVKESK. This CDR3 region has 14 residues. V was shortened by 1 base and J by 1 base, with 6 bases between the two germline ends.

This chain joins TRBV5-1 and TRBJ2-7, with 9 nucleotides matching TRBD1. Trimming cost V 4 bases and J 2 bases; bases outside gene matches: 10. This CDR3 contains 16 residues. Germline CDR1 is SGHRS and CDR2 is YFSETQ. The CDR3 here is CASSPTTGGHAYEQYF. The CDR3 DNA is TGCGCCAGCAGCCCCACGACAGGGGGACATGCCTACGAGCAGTACTTC. The variable domain in full, with the rest retrieved from reference TRBV5-1 and TRBJ2-7, is KAGVTQTPRYLIKTRGQQVTLSCSPISGHRSVSWYQQTPGQGLQFLFEYFSETQRNKGNFPGRFSGRQFSNSRSEMNVSTLELGDSALYLCASSPTTGGHAYEQYFGPGTRLTVT.

V usage is TRBV19 and J usage is TRBJ2-7, with 13 bases aligning to TRBD2. Germline-derived CDR1 and CDR2 are LNHDA and SQIVND (reference sequence). This CDR3 has 16 amino acids. Trimming cost V 6 bases and J 7 bases; bases outside gene matches: 12. The DNA for the CDR3 is TGTGCCAGTAGCACTACCCGGACTAGCGGGAGTTATGAGCAGTACTTC. Translated, it gives CASSTTRTSGSYEQYF. Drawing the rest from reference TRBV19 and TRBJ2-7, the complete variable domain is DGGITQSPKYLFRKEGQNVTLSCEQNLNHDAMYWYRQDPGQGLRLIYYSQIVNDFQKGDIAEGYSVSREKKESFPLTVTSAQKNPTAFYLCASSTTRTSGSYEQYFGPGTRLTVT.

This sequence joins TRBV5-4 and TRBJ1-4; D is unresolved. Per germline, CDR1 SGHNT and CDR2 YYREEE (reference sequence). The CDR3 extends over 12 amino acids. With 2 bases removed from V and 8 bases from J, the gap between germline ends came to 7 bases. The CDR3 sequence: CASSFELEKLFF. As DNA, the CDR3 is TGTGCCAGCAGCTTTGAGTTGGAAAAACTGTTTTTT.

This chain links TRBV25-1 with TRBJ2-3; D uncertain. Per the germline V gene, CDR1 is MGHDK and CDR2 is SYGVNS. This CDR3 contains 11 residues. V lost 5 bases and J lost 11, with 11 bases in between. CDR3 nucleotide sequence: TGTGCCAGCAGTTCCCCGAGAGGGCAGTATTTT. This gives the protein CASSSPRGQYF.

This rearrangement joins TRBV6-1 to TRBJ2-7, with 9 nucleotides matching TRBD2. Germline CDR1 reads MNHNS; CDR2 reads SASEGT. The CDR3 sequence is 15 residues long. V lost 6 bases to trimming and J lost 2 bases; unmatched junction nucleotides: 8. The CDR3 coding sequence is TGTGCCAGCAGACCCGGGACTAGCAGAACCTACGAGCAGTACTTC. Translation: CASRPGTSRTYEQYF.

CDR3 sequence reads: CAWSLMSDTQYF. The CDR3, as DNA: TGTGCCTGGAGTCTAATGTCAGATACGCAGTATTTT. The V call is TRBV30, the J call TRBJ2-3; unclear D gene. CDR3 size: 12 residues. V gave up 2 bases and J gave up 4 bases, with 7 bases separating them. Germline V gene sequence: CDR1 GTSNPN, CDR2 SVGIG (reference sequence).

The chain couples TRBV4-2 to TRBJ1-2; D possibly corresponds to TRBD1 (5 bases). Per germline, CDR1 LGHNA and CDR2 YNFKEQ. The CDR3 is made up of 16 amino acids. Trimming took 0 bases from V and 6 from J, leaving 17 bases between them. This chain's CDR3 is CASSQDIAGPVNGYTF. The CDR3 DNA reads TGTGCCAGCAGCCAAGATATTGCGGGGCCGGTCAATGGCTACACCTTC.

The V call is TRBV6-4, the J call TRBJ2-2; TRBD1 is a possible D gene (6 bases). V shed 2 bases and J shed 6 bases, with 10 bases lying between them. The CDR3 has 14 residues. Germline CDR1 and CDR2: MRHNA and SNTAGT. The CDR3 DNA reads TGTGCCAGCAGTGACGAGGCAGGGGCCGGGGAGCTGTTTTTT. It is translated as CASSDEAGAGELFF.

The V and J genes are TRBV7-9 and TRBJ2-5; D perhaps matches TRBD2 (6 bases). Germline assignment: CDR1 SEHNR and CDR2 FQNEAQ (reference sequence). The CDR3 spans 15 residues. Between the trimmed V and J ends, which lost 3 bases and 2 bases, there was a span of 13 bases. The CDR3 spells CASSFPETSQETQYF. CDR3 DNA sequence: TGTGCCAGCAGCTTTCCCGAGACTAGTCAAGAGACCCAGTACTTC.

The CDR3 reads CASSSRTSGYNEQFF. The CDR3 bases are TGTGCCAGCAGTTCACGGACTAGCGGCTACAATGAGCAGTTCTTC. The chain joins TRBV6-6 to TRBJ2-1; 10 nucleotides agree with TRBD2. Germline V gene data show CDR1 as MNHNY and CDR2 as SVGAGI (reference sequence). With V trimmed by 4 bases and J by 3 bases, 3 bases remained unmatched. This CDR3 region has 15 residues.

V is TRBV2 and J is TRBJ2-1, with 13 bases matching TRBD2. The CDR3 is 17 amino acids. V dropped 3 bases and J dropped 6; count of bases not matched to a gene: 8. Germline CDR1 and CDR2: SNHLY and FYNNEI. In DNA, the CDR3 is TGTGCCAGCAGTGATACCGGACTAGCGGGAGCTCGCAATGAGCAGTTCTTC. This gives the protein CASSDTGLAGARNEQFF.

The chain recombines TRBV5-1 with TRBJ1-1, with TRBD1 as a possible D gene (5 bases). V lost 7 bases to trimming and J lost 1 base, with 11 bases between them. Germline CDR1 SGHRS, CDR2 YFSETQ. There are 13 residues in the CDR3. The CDR3 loop is CASGGDPNTEAFF. The CDR3, as DNA: TGCGCCAGCGGGGGGGACCCGAACACTGAAGCTTTCTTT.

The chain has TRBV5-4 and TRBJ2-1; TRBD2 might be the D (6 bases). Deletions cut 4 bases from V and 0 bases from J, with 20 bases between. The CDR3 contains 18 residues. Germline CDR1 reads SGHNT; CDR2 reads YYREEE (reference sequence). In DNA, the CDR3 is TGTGCCAGCAGCCTTGGACCGATCACCGGGAGCTCCTACAATGAGCAGTTCTTC. It specifies CASSLGPITGSSYNEQFF.

The chain carries TRBV12-1 and TRBJ2-5; TRBD2 reflects the table's D call only, with no check against the DNA. TRBV12-1 is a pseudogene segment. The CDR3 totals 18 residues. In DNA form, the CDR3 reads TGTGCCAGCAGCCCCCTAGGAGGAGGGGCCATGTACCAAGAGACCCAGTACTTC. Amino acids: CASSPLGGGAMYQETQYF.

V gene TRBV6-1 combines with J gene TRBJ2-6, with a possible D match to TRBD1 (6 bases). The CDR3 is 17 amino acids. The germline gives CDR1 MNHNS, CDR2 SASEGT. V lost 2 bases and J lost 1, with 12 bases in between. CDR3 DNA sequence: TGTGCCAGCAGTGAAAGAACAGGGAGATCTGGGGCCAACGTCCTGACTTTC. It encodes CASSERTGRSGANVLTF.

This clone was seen only once. The chain employs TRBV5-1 and TRBJ2-5; TRBD1 agrees at 8 bases. The V segment lost 3 bases and the J segment 3 bases; nucleotides outside the gene matches: 16. Germline assignment: CDR1 SGHRS and CDR2 YFSETQ. The CDR3 is 18 residues long. CDR3 coding DNA: TGCGCCAGCAGCTACGGCGGACAGGGTGGGGGTGGCAAAGAGACCCAGTACTTC. This encodes CASSYGGQGGGGKETQYF.

CDR3 sequence: CASSLVGSTDTQYF. In DNA, the CDR3 is TGTGCCAGCAGCTTGGTGGGCAGCACAGATACGCAGTATTTT. This rearrangement joins TRBV5-8 to TRBJ2-3; D call uncertain. Germline CDR1 reads SGHTS; CDR2 reads YDEGEE. Trimming took off 0 bases at V and 0 bases at J, with 5 bases between the two ends. The CDR3 totals 14 residues.

The chain is built from TRBV30 and TRBJ2-3; D perhaps matches TRBD1 (5 bases). This CDR3 contains 12 residues. V shed 3 bases and J shed 5 bases, with 9 bases lying between them. The germline V gene has CDR1 GTSNPN and CDR2 SVGIG (reference sequence). CDR3 residues: CAWSSGLDTQYF. The CDR3, as DNA: TGTGCCTGGAGCTCAGGGTTAGATACGCAGTATTTT.

The chain carries TRBV29-1 and TRBJ2-1; D not resolved. The V end was cut by 5 bases, the J end by 3 bases, with 8 bases between. The CDR3 consists of 12 residues. Germline V gene data show CDR1 as SQVTM and CDR2 as ANQGSEA. CDR3: CSVRLSYNEQFF. The CDR3, as DNA: TGCAGCGTTAGACTGAGCTACAATGAGCAGTTCTTC.

This chain links TRBV2 with TRBJ2-1; 8 nucleotides agree with TRBD2. This CDR3 is 14 amino acids long. Trimming at V came to 4 bases and at J to 5 bases, leaving 4 bases not matched to a gene. Germline CDR1 SNHLY, CDR2 FYNNEI. The CDR3 loop is CASSVRAGDNEQFF. DNA for the CDR3: TGTGCCAGCAGTGTGAGAGCGGGAGACAATGAGCAGTTCTTC.

V gene TRBV13 combines with J gene TRBJ2-1; 8 nucleotides line up with TRBD2. The CDR3 totals 14 residues. J lost 9 bases, V lost 5 bases, and 9 bases had no gene match. CDR1 is PRHDT and CDR2 is FYEKMQ in the germline V gene (reference sequence). CDR3 coding DNA: TGTGCCAGCAGCGTCCTGGGACTAGGGATTGAGCAGTTCTTC. Its translation: CASSVLGLGIEQFF.

The chain couples TRBV5-1 to TRBJ2-1; a weak D match, TRBD2 (6 bases). The CDR3 has 16 residues. V was trimmed by 1 base and J by 8 bases, leaving 19 bases between them. The germline V gene has CDR1 SGHRS and CDR2 YFSETQ. The CDR3 DNA sequence: TGCGCCAGCAGCTTGAGCGGGCCCCACCTTTTAGATGAGCAGTTCTTC. Translation: CASSLSGPHLLDEQFF.

The chain recombines TRBV19 with TRBJ1-5, with D tentatively TRBD1 (5 bases). Trimming removed 5 bases at V and 11 bases at J, with 19 bases between. Germline loops: CDR1 LNHDA, CDR2 SQIVND (reference sequence). The CDR3 sequence is 14 residues long. CDR3 amino acids: CASSPSGVPEAQHF. CDR3 DNA sequence: TGTGCCAGTAGTCCATCGGGGGTTCCTGAGGCCCAGCATTTT. Complete variable domain (other parts from reference TRBV19 and TRBJ1-5): DGGITQSPKYLFRKEGQNVTLSCEQNLNHDAMYWYRQDPGQGLRLIYYSQIVNDFQKGDIAEGYSVSREKKESFPLTVTSAQKNPTAFYLCASSPSGVPEAQHFGDGTRLSIL.